This T cell receptor (beta chain) derives from a study of siplizumab effects on memory and regulatory T cells. Generated by immunoSEQ multiplex PCR, the TCRdb table keeps only in-frame clones and is missing some. The sample lists about 110,000 clones; 92% were seen once. The germline gives CDR1 KGHSH, CDR2 LQKENI. V shed 3 bases and J shed 5 bases, with 7 bases lying between them. There are 12 residues in the CDR3. The TCR was taken from a human donor in good health. Sample: Tregs sorted from blood. This chain joins TRBV18 and TRBJ1-1, with no clear D. CDR3 nucleotide sequence: TGTGCCAGCTCACCCCCCGGGACTGAAGCTTTCTTT. Translated, it gives CASSPPGTEAFF.